This TCR beta chain was sequenced for a study of blood T cell repertoires in COVID-19. Study details: The samples span acute and convalescent COVID-19 from the United States, Italy and Spain. The analysed material was cDNA or gDNA that came from T cells, B-cell-depleted T cells, or PBMCs.

Clones were sequenced by immunoSEQ multiplex PCR, and TCRdb holds only the in-frame ones, with some missing. This table holds 250,000 to 350,000 clones, around 90% found once. The V and J ends lost 1 base and 7 bases respectively, with 11 bases between them. This CDR3 has 14 amino acids. Germline CDR1 is MNHEY and CDR2 is SVGEGT. The gene calls are TRBV6-2 or TRBV6-3 and TRBJ2-1; D may be TRBD1 (5 bases). The TCR was taken from a woman aged 50 to 60 who had recovered from COVID-19. Sequencing was done on a sample of peripheral blood. CDR3 sequence (DNA): TGTGCCAGCAGTTACTGGGGCTCCGTGAATGAGCAGTTCTTC. Encoded protein: CASSYWGSVNEQFF.